The rows below give T cell receptor beta chains drawn from one sample of a study of cytomegalovirus exposure and HLA in healthy donors. The table came from immunoSEQ multiplex PCR; TCRdb's copy has only in-frame clones and leaves some out. The repertoire holds nearly 200,000 clones, with roughly three quarters as singletons. Sequencing was performed on PBMCs. The receptors shown here come from a male donor in good health and CMV-seropositive. CDR3s include the opening cysteine and the closing phenylalanine or tryptophan. D genes are given only for firm matches. Not every row has a clone size; where given, it reads once, few, many or a size class.

D | J | V | size | CDR3 | DNA
TRBD2 | TRBJ2-7 | TRBV6-4 | NA | CASSEIAGVTYEQYF | TGTGCCAGCAGTGAGATAGCGGGAGTCACCTACGAGCAGTACTTC
TRBD1 | TRBJ1-5 | TRBV7-6 | NA | CASSLHRGPGQPQHF | TGTGCCAGCAGCTTACACAGGGGGCCGGGGCAGCCCCAGCATTTT
NA | TRBJ2-1 | TRBV6-4 | NA | CASSVSTRYEQFF | TGTGCCAGCAGTGTCTCGACTAGATATGAGCAGTTCTTC
TRBD1 | TRBJ1-2 | TRBV4-3 | NA | CASSQDGQADYGYTF | TGCGCCAGCAGCCAAGATGGACAGGCCGACTATGGCTACACCTTC
NA | TRBJ2-4 | TRBV9 | NA | CASSVEPGSNIQYF | TGTGCCAGCAGCGTAGAACCAGGGTCAAACATTCAGTACTTC
TRBD1 | TRBJ1-5 | TRBV7-9 | once | CASSEQGGNNQPQHF | TGTGCCAGCAGCGAACAGGGGGGAAACAATCAGCCCCAGCATTTT
NA | TRBJ2-7 | TRBV29-1 | NA | CSVETLLEQYF | TGCAGCGTTGAAACTCTTCTCGAGCAGTACTTC
TRBD1 | TRBJ2-7 | TRBV7-2 | NA | CASSLVGTENYEQYF | TGTGCCAGCAGCTTAGTCGGGACAGAAAACTACGAGCAGTACTTC
NA | TRBJ2-7 | TRBV11-2 | NA | CASSLARAGDEQYF | TGTGCCAGCAGCTTAGCCAGGGCAGGCGACGAGCAGTACTTC
TRBD1 | TRBJ2-3 | TRBV25-1 | NA | CASSEPYGQGRTDTQYF | TGTGCCAGCAGTGAACCATACGGACAGGGGAGGACAGATACGCAGTATTTT
NA | TRBJ1-6 | TRBV7-2 | NA | CASSSSGSGNSPLHF | TGTGCCAGCAGCTCATCAGGCTCCGGCAATTCACCCCTCCACTTT
NA | TRBJ2-1 | TRBV20-1 | NA | CSARDIPEQFF | TGCAGTGCTAGAGATATCCCTGAGCAGTTCTTC
TRBD1 | TRBJ2-3 | TRBV5-4 | NA | CASSVDDRGRTDTQYF | TGTGCCAGCAGCGTGGATGACAGGGGGCGGACAGATACGCAGTATTTT
TRBD2 | TRBJ2-2 | TRBV6-5 | NA | CASRPGGNRELFF | TGTGCCAGCAGACCGGGGGGAAACAGGGAGCTGTTTTTT
NA | TRBJ2-2 | TRBV4-3 | NA | CASSQDGTGRAGELFF | TGCGCCAGCAGCCAAGATGGTACAGGGCGGGCCGGGGAGCTGTTTTTT
TRBD2 | TRBJ2-1 | TRBV4-1 | NA | CASSPWTSGIANEQFF | TGCGCCAGCAGCCCCTGGACTAGCGGGATTGCCAATGAGCAGTTCTTC
NA | TRBJ1-3 | TRBV11-2 | few | CASSLGAGSGNTIYF | TGTGCCAGCAGCTTAGGCGCTGGCTCTGGAAACACCATATATTTT
NA | TRBJ1-1 | TRBV6-5 | NA | CASSYSGDKNTEAFF | TGTGCCAGCAGTTACTCGGGGGACAAGAACACTGAAGCTTTCTTT
TRBD2 | TRBJ2-1 | TRBV7-8 | NA | CASSPGGAGDNEQFF | TGTGCCAGCAGCCCCGGTGGGGCGGGAGACAATGAGCAGTTCTTC
TRBD2 | TRBJ2-5 | TRBV6-5 | few | CASSFVTSGVETQYF | TGTGCCAGCAGTTTCGTGACTAGCGGGGTAGAGACCCAGTACTTC